These 13 T cell receptor beta chains share one sample of origin, sequenced in a study of shared clonotypes between healthy human individuals. CD45RO-negative CD8 cells positively selected for CCR7 made up the naive population, which excluded terminally differentiated effector memory CD45RA+ cells. The method was immunoSEQ multiplex PCR; TCRdb's version includes in-frame clones alone and lacks a portion of them. The sample carries hundreds of thousands of clones, roughly 95% recorded once. Sequencing was performed on naive CD8+ T cells sorted from blood. All receptors derive from a woman aged 25 to 39 in good health.

This clone appeared once. The CDR3 DNA sequence: TGTGCCAGCAGTACACGCGGACAGGGGTCGCCCTACGAGCAGTACTTC. It specifies CASSTRGQGSPYEQYF. The chain combines TRBV27 with TRBJ2-7, with 9 bases aligning to TRBD1. V dropped 5 bases and J dropped 2; count of bases not matched to a gene: 10. Germline-derived CDR1 and CDR2 are MNHEY and SMNVEV (reference sequence). The CDR3 has 16 residues.

This chain links TRBV7-3 with TRBJ2-7; TRBD2 matches 12 bases. V lost 2 bases to trimming and J lost 2 bases; unmatched junction nucleotides: 4. Looked up from germline, CDR1 is SGHTA and CDR2 is FQGTGA. The CDR3 has 16 amino acids. The CDR3, as DNA: TGTGCCAGCAGCTTATCGGGACTAGCGGGCGCCTACGAGCAGTACTTC. Its protein is CASSLSGLAGAYEQYF. Filled out from reference TRBV7-3 and TRBJ2-7, the complete variable domain reads GAGVSQTPSNKVTEKGKYVELRCDPISGHTALYWYRQSLGQGPEFLIYFQGTGAADDSGLPNDRFFAVRPEGSVSTLKIQRTERGDSAVYLCASSLSGLAGAYEQYFGPGTRLTVT.

The chain joins TRBV7-2 to TRBJ2-3; D unclear. V was shortened by 1 base and J by 4 bases, with 18 bases between the two germline ends. The germline V gene encodes CDR1 SGHTA and CDR2 FQGNSA. CDR3 length: 17 residues. Here the CDR3 DNA reads TGTGCCAGCAGCTTAGGCCGGTACTTTTCCGGATCAGATACGCAGTATTTT. Residues: CASSLGRYFSGSDTQYF.

The rearrangement joins TRBV28 to TRBJ2-7, with 7 bases identical to TRBD2. The CDR3 length is 15 residues. V dropped 2 bases and J dropped 3; count of bases not matched to a gene: 7. In germline, CDR1 is MDHEN, CDR2 SYDVKM. This CDR3 is CASSLVSSGGYEQYF. As DNA, the CDR3 is TGTGCCAGCAGTTTAGTGTCTAGCGGTGGCTACGAGCAGTACTTC. Supplemented by reference TRBV28 and TRBJ2-7, the full variable domain reads DVKVTQSSRYLVKRTGEKVFLECVQDMDHENMFWYRQDPGLGLRLIYFSYDVKMKEKGDIPEGYSVSREKKERFSLILESASTNQTSMYLCASSLVSSGGYEQYFGPGTRLTVT.

The V call is TRBV7-9, the J call TRBJ2-7; 12 bases are shared with TRBD2. Per the germline V gene, CDR1 is SEHNR and CDR2 is FQNEAQ (reference sequence). J gave up 0 bases and V 4 bases, and 10 bases lay outside the gene matches. This CDR3 contains 18 residues. CDR3 loop: CASSSGLAGVPSSYEQYF. Here the CDR3 DNA reads TGTGCCAGCAGCTCGGGACTAGCGGGCGTACCAAGCTCCTACGAGCAGTACTTC.

V gene TRBV10-3 combines with J gene TRBJ2-7, with a tentative D call TRBD1 (6 bases). In germline, CDR1 is ENHRY, CDR2 SYGVKD. With 6 bases removed from V and 1 base from J, the gap between germline ends came to 10 bases. CDR3 length equals 13 residues. The CDR3 loop is CAISRDTSYEQYF. DNA for the CDR3: TGTGCCATCAGCCGGGACACTTCCTACGAGCAGTACTTC.

The rearrangement links TRBV10-3 to TRBJ2-3; D not certain. V was clipped by 0 bases and J by 2 bases, with 12 bases between them. Germline lookup yields CDR1 ENHRY and CDR2 SYGVKD. This CDR3 has 16 amino acids. CDR3 DNA: TGTGCCATCAGTGAGTCCTCCAGATCTTCCACAGATACGCAGTATTTT. Amino acids: CAISESSRSSTDTQYF.

Notes on this clone: This specimen includes other DNA sequences encoding the same CDR3. The V gene is TRBV27, the J gene TRBJ1-2; 7 bases fit TRBD1. Germline values: CDR1 MNHEY, CDR2 SMNVEV (reference sequence). The J segment lost 1 base and the V segment lost 5 bases, leaving 4 bases of the junction unmatched. The CDR3 spans 14 residues. CDR3 in DNA: TGTGCCAGCAGTCCACGACAGGGTAACTATGGCTACACCTTC. Protein sequence: CASSPRQGNYGYTF.

The genes are TRBV5-5 and TRBJ2-7, with TRBD1 identical over 12 bases. The junction had 4 bases not matched to a gene; V was cut back by 2 bases and J by 4 bases. Germline loops: CDR1 SGHKS, CDR2 YYEKEE (reference sequence). CDR3 length equals 15 residues. CDR3 nucleotide sequence: TGTGCCAGCAGCTTCCGGGACAGGGGGCTTTACGAGCAGTACTTC. Translated: CASSFRDRGLYEQYF.

This rearrangement joins TRBV4-1 to TRBJ1-1, with 9 positions matching TRBD1. Germline V gene sequence: CDR1 MGHRA, CDR2 YSYEKL. CDR3 length equals 15 residues. The V gene end was trimmed by 9 bases and the J gene end by 1 base; junction bases not matched to a gene: 9. The CDR3 DNA sequence: TGCGCCAGTACTTTCTCGACAGGGGGGAACACTGAAGCTTTCTTT. Encoded protein: CASTFSTGGNTEAFF.

CDR3 DNA sequence: TGTGCCAGCAGCTCCTACACCCCCTACGAGCAGTACTTC. It codes for CASSSYTPYEQYF. The chain combines TRBV5-8 with TRBJ2-7, with no clear D. The germline V and J ends were trimmed by 3 bases and 2 bases, with 9 bases remaining between them. This CDR3 spans 13 amino acids. Germline loops: CDR1 SGHTS, CDR2 YDEGEE.

Remarks on this clone: The germline gene is not matched at one end of the junction; a read error may be the cause. The chain recombines TRBV28 with TRBJ2-7, with a tentative D call TRBD2 (6 bases). The CDR3 has 14 amino acids. Germline CDR1 reads MDHEN; CDR2 reads SYDVKM. The DNA of the CDR3 is TGTGCCAGCAGTTTAGAGGCGTTAGGCGGGAAGATAAGCTTC. It is translated as CASSLEALGGKISF.

In its sample, this clone was seen once. J is TRBJ1-2 and V is TRBV10-3, with TRBD1 as a possible D gene (6 bases). Germline V gene data show CDR1 as ENHRY and CDR2 as SYGVKD. This CDR3 spans 15 amino acids. The ends were cut back, 8 bases at V and 3 bases at J, with 19 bases in the middle. CDR3 coding DNA: TGTGCCATCGGGACGGTGGGGGCCGGGTACTATGGCTACACCTTC. Amino acid sequence: CAIGTVGAGYYGYTF.